What follows describes a single T cell receptor (beta chain). Its antigen is undetermined. Produced via immunoSEQ multiplex PCR; TCRdb's table is partial and in-frame only. Of tens of thousands of clones in the sample, under 90% were seen once. The V and J ends lost 10 bases and 2 bases respectively, with 20 bases between them. CDR1 is MDHEN, CDR2 SYDVKM, per germline. This CDR3 is built from 15 residues. These data come from a study of PD-1 blockade in classical Hodgkin lymphoma. Every patient experienced relapse after autologous stem cell transplantation, and brentuximab vedotin exposure varied. Complete response, partial response or progressive disease constituted the best response categories observed. Whole-study findings and limits: Relapsed/refractory patients reportedly had the lowest baseline TCR diversity, below newly diagnosed patients, who were below healthy donors. Before treatment, complete responders showed about the same diversity as newly diagnosed patients.

The chain recombines TRBV28 with TRBJ1-2; D is uncertain. The specimen comprised peripheral blood mononuclear cells (PBMCs), sampled at baseline. The receptor comes from a human donor with classical Hodgkin lymphoma. The DNA of the CDR3 is TGTGCCACCCAATCCCAGGCGCAGCCAAACTATGGCTACACCTTC. This gives the protein CATQSQAQPNYGYTF.